Described below is a single TCR beta chain sequence and its context. Antigen: not known. Data came from immunoSEQ multiplex PCR; TCRdb stores just in-frame clones and leaves some out. This sample carries approximately 200,000 clones, over 70% of them seen once, and the ten largest clones take about 2.5%. The V end was cut by 6 bases, the J end by 1 base, with 8 bases between. The CDR3 spans 13 residues. Germline V CDR1 and CDR2: LNHDA, SQIVND (reference sequence). This sample stems from a study of T cell responses to AZD1222 COVID-19 vaccine. Study outcomes and limitations: As reported, nearly half of all spike-specific TCRs target variant regions that are unmutated.

The material was peripheral blood, obtained on day 0 of MenACWY control vaccination. The rearrangement uses TRBV19 and TRBJ2-3; D assignment may be TRBD1 or TRBD2 (6 bases each). The TCR sequence derives from an adult in good health. The CDR3 sequence: CASRRGGTDTQYF. CDR3 DNA sequence: TGTGCCAGTAGAAGGGGGGGCACAGATACGCAGTATTTT.